This TCR beta chain is drawn from a study of control samples from healthy donors and cancer patients. The CDR3 sequence is 16 residues long. Looked up from germline, CDR1 is MNHNS and CDR2 is SASEGT. Trimming shortened V by 0 bases and J by 3 bases, and 15 bases separated the two germline ends. Sequenced by immunoSEQ multiplex PCR; TCRdb stores in-frame clones only, minus some. The sample shows 75,000 to 100,000 clones, more than 85% of them seen only once. The chain joins TRBV6-1 to TRBJ2-7; no clear D gene. This clonotype was sampled from a woman in her 50s in good health. Sequenced material: blood. CDR3 bases: TGTGCCAGCAGTGAAGCGCTTCCTCGGAACGGCTACGAGCAGTACTTC. Translating gives CASSEALPRNGYEQYF.